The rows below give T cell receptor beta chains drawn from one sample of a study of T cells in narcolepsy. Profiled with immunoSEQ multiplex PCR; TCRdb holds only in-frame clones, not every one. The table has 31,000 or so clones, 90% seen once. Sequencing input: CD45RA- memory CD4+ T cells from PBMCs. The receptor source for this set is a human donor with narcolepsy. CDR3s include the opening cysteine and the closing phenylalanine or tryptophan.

cdr3_aa: CASSIDTGSYEQYF; v_call: TRBV18
cdr3_aa: CAWSKRGNQPQHF; v_call: TRBV30
cdr3_aa: CASSLRWYEQYF; v_call: TRBV11-3
cdr3_aa: CASAWSGPEGASYEQYF; v_call: TRBV5-1
cdr3_aa: CASSLGAQNEKLFF; v_call: TRBV28
cdr3_aa: CASSPHLFTGTGSTEAFF; v_call: TRBV28
cdr3_aa: CASSLRGGGRANEKLFF; v_call: TRBV5-4
cdr3_aa: CASSWREGQETQYF; v_call: TRBV6-5
cdr3_aa: CASSPQSNSPLHF; v_call: TRBV18
cdr3_aa: CSGVQETQYF; v_call: TRBV20-1
cdr3_aa: CASSLDGFGELFF; v_call: TRBV5-6
cdr3_aa: CASSQGTWDRESEKLFF; v_call: TRBV4-1
cdr3_aa: CASSQDRVGKQFF; v_call: TRBV7-3